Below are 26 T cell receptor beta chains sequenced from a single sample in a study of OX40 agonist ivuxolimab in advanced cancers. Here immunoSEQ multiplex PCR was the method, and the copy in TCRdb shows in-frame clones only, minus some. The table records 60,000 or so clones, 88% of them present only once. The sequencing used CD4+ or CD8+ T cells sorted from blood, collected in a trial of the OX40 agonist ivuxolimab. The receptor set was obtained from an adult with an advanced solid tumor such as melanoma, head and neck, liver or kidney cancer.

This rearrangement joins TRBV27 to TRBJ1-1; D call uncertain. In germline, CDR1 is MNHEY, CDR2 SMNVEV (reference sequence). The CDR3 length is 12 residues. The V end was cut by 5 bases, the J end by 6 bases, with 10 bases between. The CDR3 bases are TGTGCCAGCAGTCCTGGGATCGCTGAAGCTTTCTTT. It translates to CASSPGIAEAFF.

The CDR3 loop is CASSQRAGGPKDTQYF. The CDR3 bases are TGTGCCAGCAGCCAAAGAGCGGGAGGGCCGAAAGATACGCAGTATTTT. The V call is TRBV7-3, the J call TRBJ2-3, with 10 bases matching TRBD2. CDR1 SGHTA and CDR2 FQGTGA come from the germline V gene. V was pared by 5 bases and J by 5 bases, with 10 bases of the junction left unmatched. There are 16 residues in the CDR3.

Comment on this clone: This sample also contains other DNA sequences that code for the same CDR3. CDR3 region: CASQYRGYYTGELFF. CDR3 coding DNA: TGTGCCAGCCAATACAGGGGTTATTACACCGGGGAGCTGTTTTTT. The chain recombines TRBV6-1 with TRBJ2-2, with 7 bases matching TRBD1. Germline V gene lookup returns CDR1 MNHNS and CDR2 SASEGT. Trimming took 8 bases from V and 3 from J; bases not matched to a gene: 9. This CDR3 has 15 amino acids.

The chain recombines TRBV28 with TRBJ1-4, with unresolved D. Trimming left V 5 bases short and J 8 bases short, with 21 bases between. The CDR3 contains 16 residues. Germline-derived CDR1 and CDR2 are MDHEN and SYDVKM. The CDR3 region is CASSPFDGLGREKLFF. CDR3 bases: TGTGCCAGCAGTCCTTTCGACGGTCTCGGTAGAGAAAAACTGTTTTTT.

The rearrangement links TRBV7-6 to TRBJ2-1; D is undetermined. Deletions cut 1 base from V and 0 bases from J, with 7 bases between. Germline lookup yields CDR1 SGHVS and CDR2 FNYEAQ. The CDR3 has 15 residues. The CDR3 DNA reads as TGTGCCAGCAGCTTAGACCTGGGCTCCTACAATGAGCAGTTCTTC. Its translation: CASSLDLGSYNEQFF.

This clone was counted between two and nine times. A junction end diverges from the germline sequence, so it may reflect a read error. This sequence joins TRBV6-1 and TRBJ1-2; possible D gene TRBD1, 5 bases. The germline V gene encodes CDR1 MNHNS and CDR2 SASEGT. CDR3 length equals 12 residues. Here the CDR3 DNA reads TGTGCCAGCCTATCCGGGACGAGCCTTTATGGCTTC. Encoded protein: CASLSGTSLYGF.

For the CDR3, the DNA is TGTGCCAGCAGCGTAGAGGGGACGGTTACCGGGGAGCTGTTTTTT. It is translated as CASSVEGTVTGELFF. The chain has TRBV9 and TRBJ2-2; D possibly uses TRBD1 or TRBD2 (5 bases each). CDR3 size: 15 residues. Germline loops: CDR1 SGDLS, CDR2 YYNGEE. The V and J ends lost 0 bases and 5 bases respectively, with 11 bases between them.

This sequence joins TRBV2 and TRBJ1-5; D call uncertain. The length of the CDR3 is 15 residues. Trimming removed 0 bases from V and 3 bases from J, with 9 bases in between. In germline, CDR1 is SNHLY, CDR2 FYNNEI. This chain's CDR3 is CASSEARTANQPQHF. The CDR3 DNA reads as TGTGCCAGCAGTGAAGCCAGGACTGCCAATCAGCCCCAGCATTTT. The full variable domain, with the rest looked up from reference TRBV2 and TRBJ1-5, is EPEVTQTPSHQVTQMGQEVILRCVPISNHLYFYWYRQILGQKVEFLVSFYNNEISEKSEIFDDQFSVERPDGSNFTLKIRSTKLEDSAMYFCASSEARTANQPQHFGDGTRLSIL.

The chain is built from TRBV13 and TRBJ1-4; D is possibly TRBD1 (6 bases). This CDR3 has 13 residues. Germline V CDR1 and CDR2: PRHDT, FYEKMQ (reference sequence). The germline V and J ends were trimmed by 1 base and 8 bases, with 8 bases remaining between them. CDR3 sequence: CASSLEGGEKLFF. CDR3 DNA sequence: TGTGCCAGCAGCTTAGAAGGGGGAGAAAAACTGTTTTTT.

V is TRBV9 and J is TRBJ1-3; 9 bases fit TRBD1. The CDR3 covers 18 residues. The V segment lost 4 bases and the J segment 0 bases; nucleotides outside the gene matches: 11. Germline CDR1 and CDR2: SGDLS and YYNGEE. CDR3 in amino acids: CASSQPTGGSFSGNTIYF. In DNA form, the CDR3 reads TGTGCCAGCAGCCAACCGACAGGGGGTTCCTTCTCTGGAAACACCATATATTTT.

The CDR3 reads CASSPEYLAGLPYNEQFF. DNA of the CDR3: TGTGCCAGCAGCCCCGAGTACCTAGCGGGTCTTCCCTACAATGAGCAGTTCTTC. The rearrangement uses TRBV13 and TRBJ2-1; TRBD2 matches 8 bases. The J segment lost 2 bases and the V segment lost 5 bases, leaving 14 bases of the junction unmatched. CDR1 is PRHDT, CDR2 FYEKMQ, per germline (reference sequence). The CDR3 is 18 residues long.

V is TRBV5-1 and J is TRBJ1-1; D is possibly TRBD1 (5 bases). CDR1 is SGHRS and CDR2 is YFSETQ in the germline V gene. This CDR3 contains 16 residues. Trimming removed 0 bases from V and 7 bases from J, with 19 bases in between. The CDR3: CASSLAIHGTLDEAFF. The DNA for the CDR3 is TGCGCCAGCAGCTTGGCCATCCACGGGACTCTCGATGAAGCTTTCTTT. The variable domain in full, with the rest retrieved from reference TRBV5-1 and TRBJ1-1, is KAGVTQTPRYLIKTRGQQVTLSCSPISGHRSVSWYQQTPGQGLQFLFEYFSETQRNKGNFPGRFSGRQFSNSRSEMNVSTLELGDSALYLCASSLAIHGTLDEAFFGQGTRLTVV.

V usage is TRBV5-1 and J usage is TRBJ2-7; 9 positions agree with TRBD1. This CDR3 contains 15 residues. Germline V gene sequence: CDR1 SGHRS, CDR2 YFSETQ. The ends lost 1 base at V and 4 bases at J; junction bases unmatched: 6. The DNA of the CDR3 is TGCGCCAGCAGCTTGTTGGAGGACAGGGGTTACGAGCAGTACTTC. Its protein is CASSLLEDRGYEQYF.

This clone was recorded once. The chain's CDR3 is CASRFPCGASSGNTIYF. As DNA, the CDR3 is TGTGCCAGCAGATTTCCATGTGGGGCGAGCTCTGGAAACACCATATATTTT. The rearrangement joins TRBV27 to TRBJ1-3; D perhaps matches TRBD1 (5 bases). Looked up from germline, CDR1 is MNHEY and CDR2 is SMNVEV (reference sequence). Trimming stripped 6 bases from V and 0 bases from J, with 18 bases between. The CDR3 sequence is 17 residues long.

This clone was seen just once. CDR3 DNA: TGCGCCAGCAGCTTGGGGGGACTCAATGAGCAGTTCTTC. Protein product: CASSLGGLNEQFF. This chain connects TRBV5-1 to TRBJ2-1, with D maybe TRBD2 (6 bases). Germline assignment: CDR1 SGHRS and CDR2 YFSETQ. V shed 0 bases and J shed 6 bases, with 7 bases lying between them. The CDR3 totals 13 residues.

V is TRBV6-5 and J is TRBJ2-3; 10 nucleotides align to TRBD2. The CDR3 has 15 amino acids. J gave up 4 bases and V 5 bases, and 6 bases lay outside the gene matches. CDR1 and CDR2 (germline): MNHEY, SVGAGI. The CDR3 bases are TGTGCCAGCAGTATCTTAGCGGGGGGCTCAGATACGCAGTATTTT. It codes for CASSILAGGSDTQYF.

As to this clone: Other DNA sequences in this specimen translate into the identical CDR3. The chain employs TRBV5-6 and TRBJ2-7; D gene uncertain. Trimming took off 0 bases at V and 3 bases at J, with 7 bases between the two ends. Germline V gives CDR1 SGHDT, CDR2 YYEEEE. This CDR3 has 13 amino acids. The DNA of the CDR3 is TGTGCCAGCAGCTTGGACAGCTTCTACGAGCAGTACTTC. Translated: CASSLDSFYEQYF.

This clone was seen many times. CDR3 residues: CASSVGPNTEAFF. CDR3 DNA sequence: TGTGCCAGCAGTGTCGGGCCAAACACTGAAGCTTTCTTT. This chain connects TRBV2 to TRBJ1-1, with D hard to call. In germline, CDR1 is SNHLY, CDR2 FYNNEI. CDR3 length equals 13 residues. Trimming removed 4 bases from V and 2 bases from J, with 8 bases in between.

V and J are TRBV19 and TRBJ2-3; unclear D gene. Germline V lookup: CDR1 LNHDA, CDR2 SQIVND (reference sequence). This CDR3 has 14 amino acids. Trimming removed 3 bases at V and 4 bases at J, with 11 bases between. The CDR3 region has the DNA TGTGCCAGTAGTATCTACACGGACGCAGATACGCAGTATTTT. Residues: CASSIYTDADTQYF.

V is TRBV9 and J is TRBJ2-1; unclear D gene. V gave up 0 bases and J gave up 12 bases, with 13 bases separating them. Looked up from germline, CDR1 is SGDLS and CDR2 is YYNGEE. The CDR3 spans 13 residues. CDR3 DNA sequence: TGTGCCAGCAGCGTAGGTACCGCCCCAGGGCAGTTCTTC. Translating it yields CASSVGTAPGQFF.

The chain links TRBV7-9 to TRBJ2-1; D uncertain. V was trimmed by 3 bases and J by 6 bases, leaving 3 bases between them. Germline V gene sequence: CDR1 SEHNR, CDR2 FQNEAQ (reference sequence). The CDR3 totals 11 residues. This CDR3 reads CASSFGNEQFF. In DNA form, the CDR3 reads TGTGCCAGCAGCTTCGGCAATGAGCAGTTCTTC. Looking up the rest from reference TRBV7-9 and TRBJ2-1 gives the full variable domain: DTGVSQNPRHKITKRGQNVTFRCDPISEHNRLYWYRQTLGQGPEFLTYFQNEAQLEKSRLLSDRFSAERPKGSFSTLEIQRTEQGDSAMYLCASSFGNEQFFGPGTRLTVL.

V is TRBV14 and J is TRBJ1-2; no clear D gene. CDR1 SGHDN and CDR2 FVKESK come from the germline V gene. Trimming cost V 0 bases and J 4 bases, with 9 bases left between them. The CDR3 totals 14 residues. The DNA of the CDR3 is TGTGCCAGCAGCCAAGAATTCAGGAGCTATGGCTACACCTTC. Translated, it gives CASSQEFRSYGYTF.

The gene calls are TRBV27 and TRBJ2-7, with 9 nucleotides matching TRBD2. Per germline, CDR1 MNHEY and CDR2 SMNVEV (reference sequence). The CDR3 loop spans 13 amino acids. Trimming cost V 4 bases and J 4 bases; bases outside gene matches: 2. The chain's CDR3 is CASSWTSDYEQYF. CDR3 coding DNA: TGTGCCAGCAGTTGGACTAGCGATTACGAGCAGTACTTC.

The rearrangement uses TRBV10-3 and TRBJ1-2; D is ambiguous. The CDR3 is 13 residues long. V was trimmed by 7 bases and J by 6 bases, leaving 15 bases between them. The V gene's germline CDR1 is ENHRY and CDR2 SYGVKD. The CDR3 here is CAIKRLKIDGYTF. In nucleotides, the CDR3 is TGTGCCATCAAACGCCTGAAGATCGATGGCTACACCTTC.

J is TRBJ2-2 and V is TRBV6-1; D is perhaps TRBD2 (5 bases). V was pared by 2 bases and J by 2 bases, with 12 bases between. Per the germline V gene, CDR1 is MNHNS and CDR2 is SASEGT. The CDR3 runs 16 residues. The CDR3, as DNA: TGTGCCAGCAGTGAATGGTGGACTCACAACACCGGGGAGCTGTTTTTT. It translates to CASSEWWTHNTGELFF.

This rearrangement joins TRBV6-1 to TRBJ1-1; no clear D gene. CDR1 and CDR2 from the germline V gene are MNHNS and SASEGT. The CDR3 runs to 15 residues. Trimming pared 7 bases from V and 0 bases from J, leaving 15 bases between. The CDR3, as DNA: TGTGCCAGCAAAGAGACCGACATAATGAACACTGAAGCTTTCTTT. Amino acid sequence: CASKETDIMNTEAFF.